This record covers a single TCR beta chain. Its target is not known. This specimen belongs to a study of T-cell memory formation after mild COVID-19. The overall study: TCR clusters largely stayed donor specific.

MiXCR, run by TCRdb on the 5' RACE reads, gives a single entry per CDR3 protein. This repertoire shows about 360,000 distinct CDR3 sequences, about an eighth found once; its top ten account for 22%. Study-wide points: Pre-infection memory already had some responding clones, implying cross-reactive memory joined.

This CDR3 comprises 13 residues. V gave up 0 bases and J gave up 5 bases, with 7 bases separating them. Germline loops: CDR1 MNHEY, CDR2 SVGAGI. This sequence originates from a man aged 18 to 30 who had mild COVID-19 (a few samples of this study predate the infection). Cell type and time point are not known. V usage is TRBV6-5 and J usage is TRBJ1-1, with D hard to call. What was sequenced was PBMCs or a T cell subset sorted from them (not recorded which). CDR3 nucleotide sequence: TGTGCCAGCAGTTACTCGGGAGAAACTGAAGCTTTCTTT. This codes for CASSYSGETEAFF.